These 8 T cell receptor beta chains originate from one sample sequenced in a study of cytomegalovirus exposure and HLA in healthy donors. The PCR was carried out with 60 Vbeta primers and 13 Jbeta primers. The assay was immunoSEQ multiplex PCR, and TCRdb's table has in-frame clones only and misses some. The sample yields approximately 83,000 clones, more than 70% seen once. Specimen: PBMCs. The receptors were gathered from a man younger than 35 in good health and CMV-seronegative.

V and J are TRBV5-4 and TRBJ1-2, with unresolved D. Germline V gene sequence: CDR1 SGHNT, CDR2 YYREEE (reference sequence). V dropped 1 base and J dropped 3 bases, with 7 bases sitting between them. This CDR3 spans 13 amino acids. DNA of the CDR3: TGTGCCAGCAGCTTGTTGGCTGACTATGGCTACACCTTC. This sequence encodes CASSLLADYGYTF.

The sample holds one count of this clone. This chain uses TRBV7-6 with TRBJ1-2, with D maybe TRBD1 (6 bases). The CDR3 loop spans 14 amino acids. The V gene lost 4 bases and the J gene lost 3 bases, with 12 bases spanning the gap. The V gene's germline CDR1 is SGHVS and CDR2 FNYEAQ. The DNA for the CDR3 is TGTGCCAGCAGCTCCTCGGCAGGGGACTATGGCTACACCTTC. Residues: CASSSSAGDYGYTF.

The J gene is TRBJ2-1, the V gene TRBV6-1, with D maybe TRBD2 (6 bases). V lost 4 bases to trimming and J lost 9 bases, with 13 bases between them. The germline V gene has CDR1 MNHNS and CDR2 SASEGT. The CDR3 consists of 13 residues. CDR3 in amino acids: CASSAEGGAEQFF. CDR3 coding DNA: TGTGCCAGCAGTGCGGAGGGTGGGGCTGAGCAGTTCTTC.

The rearrangement links TRBV5-1 to TRBJ2-5, with D uncertain. The V end lost 0 bases, the J end lost 1 base, and 10 bases lay between the germline ends. Germline CDR1 SGHRS, CDR2 YFSETQ. The CDR3 runs 15 residues. The CDR3 DNA follows: TGCGCCAGCAGCTTGGAATCCACTCTCCAAGAGACCCAGTACTTC. Protein sequence: CASSLESTLQETQYF.

Notes on this clone: At one end, the junction sequence differs from germline, possibly due to a read error. The V call is TRBV7-9, the J call TRBJ1-1; 7 bases agree with TRBD1. The CDR3 spans 15 residues. The germline V gene has CDR1 SEHNR and CDR2 FQNEAQ (reference sequence). CDR3 nucleotides: TGTTCCAGCAGCGCCCATCAGGGGGACTGGACTGAAGCTTTCTTT. Protein product: CSSSAHQGDWTEAFF.

The chain joins TRBV5-1 to TRBJ2-2; a weak D match, TRBD2 (5 bases). Germline V gene lookup returns CDR1 SGHRS and CDR2 YFSETQ. This CDR3 region has 15 residues. V was shortened by 0 bases and J by 3 bases, with 9 bases between the two germline ends. The CDR3 is CASSLGVSDTGELFF. The CDR3 region has the DNA TGCGCCAGCAGCTTGGGAGTTAGCGACACCGGGGAGCTGTTTTTT.

This sequence joins TRBV7-9 and TRBJ1-4; D unclear. The CDR3 has 14 residues. From germline, CDR1 is SEHNR and CDR2 FQNEAQ (reference sequence). Trimming took 5 bases from V and 3 from J, leaving 10 bases between them. The CDR3: CASSPVSANEKLFF. CDR3 DNA: TGTGCCAGCAGCCCGGTTTCGGCTAATGAAAAACTGTTTTTT.

CDR3 region: CASSSGQGDEQYF. In nucleotides, the CDR3 is TGTGCCAGCAGCTCCGGACAGGGGGACGAGCAGTACTTC. J is TRBJ2-7 and V is TRBV5-6; 10 bases are shared with TRBD1. The CDR3 runs to 13 residues. Germline V gives CDR1 SGHDT, CDR2 YYEEEE. V was clipped by 3 bases and J by 5 bases; unmatched bases: 2. Combining the CDR3 with reference TRBV5-6 and TRBJ2-7 gives the whole variable domain DAGVTQSPTHLIKTRGQQVTLRCSPKSGHDTVSWYQQALGQGPQFIFQYYEEEERQRGNFPDRFSGHQFPNYSSELNVNALLLGDSALYLCASSSGQGDEQYFGPGTRLTVT.